This note documents a single T cell receptor beta chain sequence. The sample has other DNA sequences that encode this CDR3 too. Only in-frame clones appear in the TCRdb table, and some are missing; sequencing was by immunoSEQ multiplex PCR. Altogether roughly 220,000 clones are present, around 81% being singletons, with the ten largest covering roughly 7.4%. J was trimmed by 3 bases and V by 4 bases; bases with no gene match: 0. There are 13 residues in the CDR3. The germline CDR1 and CDR2 sequences are MNHEY and SVGEGT. The data are from a study of blood T cell repertoires in COVID-19. The sequence was obtained from a woman aged 80 or over with COVID-19, enrolled during active disease. The V and J genes are TRBV6-2 or TRBV6-3 and TRBJ1-2; TRBD1 matches 9 bases. Sequencing was performed on peripheral blood. CDR3 nucleotides: TGTGCCAGCAGTTGGACAGGGGACTATGGCTACACCTTC. As protein: CASSWTGDYGYTF.